This entry describes one TCR beta chain. The data stem from a study of cytomegalovirus exposure and HLA in healthy donors. The PCR employed 60 Vbeta primers together with 13 Jbeta primers. Some clones are missing from TCRdb's copy, which holds only in-frame ones; the method was immunoSEQ multiplex PCR. Of more than 150,000 clones in the sample, 70% to 80% were seen once. Germline CDR1 is LGHNA and CDR2 is YSLEER. The CDR3 is 14 residues long. V was pared by 3 bases and J by 5 bases, with 5 bases of the junction left unmatched. This receptor was taken from a man aged 18 to 35 in good health and CMV-seronegative. Sequencing was done on a sample of PBMCs. The chain recombines TRBV4-3 with TRBJ2-7, with TRBD2 matching over 9 bases. The CDR3 DNA reads TGCGCCAGCAGCCAGGCGGGGGGGGTCCACGAGCAGTACTTC. It specifies CASSQAGGVHEQYF.